These 30 T cell receptor beta chains share one sample of origin, sequenced in a study of cytomegalovirus exposure and HLA in healthy donors. The PCR contained 60 Vbeta and 13 Jbeta primers. The data were produced by immunoSEQ multiplex PCR, yet TCRdb's version contains in-frame clones alone and is incomplete. The sample includes around 180,000 clones, roughly 70% of them seen just once. The sample was PBMCs. These receptor sequences come from a girl aged 10 to 17 in good health and CMV-seronegative.

The chain joins TRBV19 to TRBJ2-2, with 11 bases identical to TRBD2. Germline V gene data show CDR1 as LNHDA and CDR2 as SQIVND (reference sequence). With V trimmed by 3 bases and J by 0 bases, 3 bases remained unmatched. The CDR3 runs to 17 residues. The CDR3 bases are TGTGCCAGTAGTATCGCTAGCGGGGGGCCGAACACCGGGGAGCTGTTTTTT. Amino acids: CASSIASGGPNTGELFF.

The chain couples TRBV7-6 to TRBJ2-4; no definite D call. Germline CDR1 is SGHVS and CDR2 is FNYEAQ. The CDR3 covers 12 residues. Trimming removed 5 bases at V and 5 bases at J, with 7 bases between. This chain's CDR3 is CASSAEENIQYF. The CDR3 DNA is TGTGCCAGCAGCGCAGAGGAAAACATTCAGTACTTC.

The chain couples TRBV7-9 to TRBJ2-7; D is possibly TRBD1 (6 bases). This CDR3 comprises 13 residues. The V end was cut by 5 bases, the J end by 3 bases, with 11 bases between. Germline CDR1 is SEHNR and CDR2 is FQNEAQ (reference sequence). In DNA form, the CDR3 reads TGTGCCAGCAGCCGGGACACCGACTACGAGCAGTACTTC. This codes for CASSRDTDYEQYF.

The rearrangement uses TRBV18 and TRBJ2-5; 9 bases agree with TRBD1. With 3 bases clipped from V and 5 bases from J, the junction kept 7 bases outside the gene matches. The CDR3 runs to 15 residues. Germline CDR1 is KGHSH and CDR2 is LQKENI. The CDR3 is CASSPEDRGGETQYF. The CDR3 region has the DNA TGTGCCAGCTCACCCGAGGACAGGGGTGGGGAGACCCAGTACTTC.

This chain joins TRBV7-8 and TRBJ2-7, with TRBD1 identical over 7 bases. This CDR3 has 14 amino acids. V dropped 2 bases and J dropped 2; count of bases not matched to a gene: 3. Germline V gives CDR1 SGHVS, CDR2 FQNEAQ. For the CDR3, the DNA is TGTGCCAGCAGCTTAAGGCAGGGGGCCTACGAGCAGTACTTC. It specifies CASSLRQGAYEQYF.

This chain joins TRBV6-6 and TRBJ1-1; a weak D match, TRBD1 (5 bases). Trimming shortened V by 8 bases and J by 12 bases, and 16 bases separated the two germline ends. Germline-derived CDR1 and CDR2 are MNHNY and SVGAGI (reference sequence). The CDR3 covers 11 residues. CDR3 residues: CASPPGRGSFF. The CDR3, as DNA: TGTGCCAGCCCCCCAGGAAGGGGTTCTTTCTTT.

This clone was counted once. This chain joins TRBV5-1 and TRBJ2-1; a weak D match, TRBD1 (5 bases). Germline V gene sequence: CDR1 SGHRS, CDR2 YFSETQ. Trimming cost V 0 bases and J 12 bases, with 10 bases left between them. The CDR3 is 12 amino acids. The CDR3 DNA is TGCGCCAGCAGCTTGGATTTAACAGGGCAGTTCTTC. The encoded protein is CASSLDLTGQFF.

This clone was found a few times. The chain uses TRBV11-2 and TRBJ2-1; TRBD2 agrees at 9 bases. The CDR3 length is 16 residues. With 5 bases clipped from V and 3 bases from J, the junction kept 8 bases outside the gene matches. In germline, CDR1 is SGHAT, CDR2 FQNNGV. This chain's CDR3 is CASSRLTSGLYNEQFF. CDR3 DNA: TGTGCCAGCAGCCGATTGACTAGCGGACTCTACAATGAGCAGTTCTTC.

This chain uses TRBV11-1 with TRBJ1-6; no clear D. Between the trimmed V and J ends, which lost 2 bases and 12 bases, there was a span of 20 bases. The germline V gene has CDR1 SGHAT and CDR2 FQDESV (reference sequence). The CDR3 has 16 amino acids. The CDR3 loop reads CASSLSRSLTVGPLHF. The CDR3 DNA reads as TGTGCCAGCAGCTTATCCAGGTCGCTGACGGTGGGACCCCTCCACTTT. Drawing the rest from reference TRBV11-1 and TRBJ1-6, the complete variable domain is EAEVAQSPRYKITEKSQAVAFWCDPISGHATLYWYRQILGQGPELLVQFQDESVVDDSQLPKDRFSAERLKGVDSTLKIQPAELGDSAMYLCASSLSRSLTVGPLHFGNGTRLTVT.

This clone was detected only once. V gene TRBV2 combines with J gene TRBJ2-2; 8 positions match TRBD1. Germline CDR1 is SNHLY and CDR2 is FYNNEI. The length of the CDR3 is 14 residues. V lost 4 bases and J lost 5; bases outside the gene matches: 3. As DNA, the CDR3 is TGTGCCAGCAGTGTGCAGGGGGCAACCGGGGAGCTGTTTTTT. Translating it yields CASSVQGATGELFF.

This clone was seen once. The V and J genes are TRBV5-8 and TRBJ2-2; a weak D match, TRBD2 (5 bases). This CDR3 has 15 amino acids. The ends were cut back, 5 bases at V and 0 bases at J, with 11 bases in the middle. Germline V CDR1 and CDR2: SGHTS, YDEGEE. The CDR3 region is CASSHWETNTGELFF. In nucleotides, the CDR3 is TGTGCCAGCAGTCATTGGGAGACGAACACCGGGGAGCTGTTTTTT.

The chain is built from TRBV28 and TRBJ1-6; weak D call: TRBD1 (6 bases). The V gene lost 7 bases and the J gene lost 8 bases, with 18 bases spanning the gap. CDR1 MDHEN and CDR2 SYDVKM come from the germline V gene. This CDR3 region has 15 residues. CDR3 protein: CASNQGRGTDSPLHF. In DNA, the CDR3 is TGTGCCAGCAACCAGGGGAGGGGAACGGATTCACCCCTCCACTTT.

This chain links TRBV14 with TRBJ2-1, with D possibly TRBD1 on 6 matching bases. Germline V gene data show CDR1 as SGHDN and CDR2 as FVKESK. Trimming pared 1 base from V and 4 bases from J, leaving 8 bases between. The CDR3 contains 14 residues. DNA for the CDR3: TGTGCCAGCAGCCAAGTAACAGGGTACAATGAGCAGTTCTTC. Its translation: CASSQVTGYNEQFF.

This clone occurred once. V is TRBV6-5 and J is TRBJ2-7; 9 bases map to TRBD1. The CDR3 spans 13 residues. The V and J ends lost 10 bases and 10 bases, in that order; junction bases with no gene match: 14. Per the germline V gene, CDR1 is MNHEY and CDR2 is SVGAGI. The CDR3 here is CATHGTGPETQYF. In DNA, the CDR3 is TGTGCCACACACGGGACAGGGCCCGAAACCCAGTACTTC.

The chain links TRBV27 to TRBJ1-1, with D maybe TRBD1 (5 bases). Germline assignment: CDR1 MNHEY and CDR2 SMNVEV (reference sequence). There are 15 residues in the CDR3. V was pared by 3 bases and J by 4 bases, with 15 bases between. CDR3 DNA: TGTGCCAGCAGTTTCTTGGGACCGCGGGGCACTGAAGCTTTCTTT. The encoded protein is CASSFLGPRGTEAFF.

The gene calls are TRBV27 and TRBJ1-1; no definite D call. V shed 4 bases and J shed 4 bases, with 10 bases lying between them. CDR1 is MNHEY and CDR2 is SMNVEV in the germline V gene (reference sequence). The CDR3 covers 13 residues. The chain's CDR3 is CASSWVPGTEAFF. CDR3 nucleotides: TGTGCCAGCAGTTGGGTGCCGGGCACTGAAGCTTTCTTT.

With regard to this clone: Because the CDR3 is missing its conserved closing phenylalanine or tryptophan, this is likely a read error. V is TRBV27 and J is TRBJ2-7; 9 bases align to TRBD1. In germline, CDR1 is MNHEY, CDR2 SMNVEV (reference sequence). The CDR3 runs to 14 residues. Germline trimming cut 3 bases from V and 2 bases from J; bases unmatched to any gene: 2. CDR3 DNA: TGTGCCAGCAGTTTCCGGGACAGGGCCTACGAGCAGTACCTC. Translated, it gives CASSFRDRAYEQYL.

The chain has TRBV10-3 and TRBJ2-5; 8 nucleotides line up with TRBD1. V gave up 3 bases and J gave up 0 bases; unmatched junction bases: 6. CDR1 and CDR2 from the germline V gene are ENHRY and SYGVKD. The CDR3 length is 16 residues. As DNA, the CDR3 is TGTGCCATCAGTGACCCGACAGGGGTGTACCAAGAGACCCAGTACTTC. Translation gives CAISDPTGVYQETQYF.

The chain carries TRBV5-6 and TRBJ2-7; D is unresolved. V was shortened by 0 bases and J by 3 bases, with 4 bases between the two germline ends. Germline assignment: CDR1 SGHDT and CDR2 YYEEEE. CDR3 length equals 12 residues. CDR3 nucleotides: TGTGCCAGCAGCTTGGCCCTCTACGAGCAGTACTTC. Amino acids: CASSLALYEQYF.

The chain joins TRBV18 to TRBJ1-5; D uncertain. V was clipped by 4 bases and J by 5 bases, with 12 bases between them. This CDR3 has 14 amino acids. Germline loops: CDR1 KGHSH, CDR2 LQKENI. In nucleotides, the CDR3 is TGTGCCAGCTCACTTCGGGGAGGCTATCAGCCCCAGCATTTT. Its protein product is CASSLRGGYQPQHF.

This clone was recorded a few times. The chain joins TRBV7-2 to TRBJ2-7; 7 bases line up with TRBD2. This CDR3 spans 13 amino acids. The V and J ends lost 6 bases and 3 bases, in that order; junction bases with no gene match: 5. The V gene's germline CDR1 is SGHTA and CDR2 FQGNSA. The CDR3, as DNA: TGTGCCAGCAGTCAGACTAGCTTCTACGAGCAGTACTTC. Translated: CASSQTSFYEQYF.

The chain's CDR3 is CASRLWERSDEKLFF. The CDR3 DNA follows: TGTGCCAGCAGGTTATGGGAGAGATCAGATGAAAAACTGTTTTTT. The rearrangement links TRBV2 to TRBJ1-4; D remains unclear. The CDR3 spans 15 residues. V lost 6 bases to trimming and J lost 6 bases, with 17 bases between them. Germline V gene lookup returns CDR1 SNHLY and CDR2 FYNNEI.

The chain is built from TRBV19 and TRBJ1-5; no definite D call. This CDR3 comprises 15 residues. V was cut by 3 bases and J by 0 bases, with 9 bases left in between. Germline CDR1 and CDR2: LNHDA and SQIVND (reference sequence). CDR3 residues: CASSIQSFSNQPQHF. The CDR3, as DNA: TGTGCCAGTAGTATTCAATCATTTAGCAATCAGCCCCAGCATTTT.

Only a few counts were recorded for this clone. The chain is built from TRBV10-3 and TRBJ1-5; D remains unclear. The CDR3 extends over 13 amino acids. With 4 bases removed from V and 0 bases from J, the gap between germline ends came to 4 bases. Germline assignment: CDR1 ENHRY and CDR2 SYGVKD. In DNA form, the CDR3 reads TGTGCCATCAGTGGTTATAGCAATCAGCCCCAGCATTTT. Encoded protein: CAISGYSNQPQHF.

V gene TRBV10-3 combines with J gene TRBJ2-7; 8 bases line up with TRBD2. The CDR3 runs 15 residues. The V and J ends lost 0 bases and 4 bases, in that order; junction bases with no gene match: 5. Germline assignment: CDR1 ENHRY and CDR2 SYGVKD. The DNA of the CDR3 is TGTGCCATCAGTGAGTCGAAAGGGACTAGGTACGAGCAGTACTTC. Protein: CAISESKGTRYEQYF.

The chain combines TRBV5-1 with TRBJ2-3, with D unresolved. Per germline, CDR1 SGHRS and CDR2 YFSETQ. The CDR3 is made up of 16 amino acids. V lost 1 base to trimming and J lost 2 bases, with 14 bases between them. CDR3: CASSLPPTGFTDTQYF. The CDR3 nucleotides read TGCGCCAGCAGCTTGCCCCCAACTGGTTTCACAGATACGCAGTATTTT. Drawing the rest from reference TRBV5-1 and TRBJ2-3, the complete variable domain is KAGVTQTPRYLIKTRGQQVTLSCSPISGHRSVSWYQQTPGQGLQFLFEYFSETQRNKGNFPGRFSGRQFSNSRSEMNVSTLELGDSALYLCASSLPPTGFTDTQYFGPGTRLTVL.

The chain employs TRBV5-8 and TRBJ2-7; no clear D gene. Germline lookup yields CDR1 SGHTS and CDR2 YDEGEE. The V end was cut by 4 bases, the J end by 2 bases, with 13 bases between. CDR3 length: 14 amino acids. The CDR3 reads CASSHRTVTYEQYF. In nucleotides, the CDR3 is TGTGCCAGCAGCCATAGAACAGTGACCTACGAGCAGTACTTC. The whole variable domain, filled in from reference TRBV5-8 and TRBJ2-7, reads EAGVTQSPTHLIKTRGQQATLRCSPISGHTSVYWYQQALGLGLQFLLWYDEGEERNRGNFPPRFSGRQFPNYSSELNVNALELEDSALYLCASSHRTVTYEQYFGPGTRLTVT.

Note on this clone: A junction end diverges from the germline sequence, so it may reflect a read error. The chain couples TRBV11-2 to TRBJ1-2; 8 bases agree with TRBD1. The germline gives CDR1 SGHAT, CDR2 FQNNGV. The CDR3 contains 13 residues. The CDR3 DNA reads as TGTGCCAGCAGCTTAGACCAGGGGGCCCAACAAAACTTC. Translated, it gives CASSLDQGAQQNF. Full variable domain (rest looked up from reference TRBV11-2 and TRBJ1-2): EAGVAQSPRYKIIEKRQSVAFWCNPISGHATLYWYQQILGQGPKLLIQFQNNGVVDDSQLPKDRFSAERLKGVDSTLKIQPAKLEDSAVYLCASSLDQGAQQNFGSGTRLTVV.

The chain employs TRBV30 and TRBJ2-5; 7 nucleotides agree with TRBD2. Germline CDR1 is GTSNPN and CDR2 is SVGIG (reference sequence). The CDR3 covers 13 residues. With 3 bases clipped from V and 5 bases from J, the junction kept 6 bases outside the gene matches. DNA of the CDR3: TGTGCCTGGAGCCGAAGGACTAGTGAGACCCAGTACTTC. Translated, it gives CAWSRRTSETQYF.

The rearrangement joins TRBV2 to TRBJ2-2, with D maybe TRBD1 (5 bases). Per the germline V gene, CDR1 is SNHLY and CDR2 is FYNNEI. Trimming removed 8 bases from V and 2 bases from J, with 18 bases in between. The CDR3 is 16 amino acids. Written as DNA, the CDR3 is TGTGCCAGCCTGATGACGGCAGGGCTAAACACCGGGGAGCTGTTTTTT. Protein sequence: CASLMTAGLNTGELFF.